A single T cell receptor (beta chain) is shown here with its context. Per the authors' pipeline: Scientists estimated how many nucleated cells there were by amplifying reference gene primers. Repertoires were generated with immunoSEQ multiplex PCR, while TCRdb's copy carries only in-frame clones and drops some. From that table come the V and J calls and clone size; the DNA was used to work out D and trimming. The data contain 35,000 to 45,000 clones, around 73% of them singletons. After removal of 7 bases from V and 3 bases from J, the junction contained 9 bases not matched to a gene. CDR1 is SQVTM and CDR2 is ANQGSEA in the germline V gene. This CDR3 contains 15 residues. The sample belongs to a study of blood T cell repertoires in COVID-19. Study-level background: The United States, Italy and Spain were the sources of the acute and convalescent COVID-19 samples. In each case, the material was cDNA or gDNA derived from T cells, B-cell-depleted T cells, or PBMCs.

This rearrangement joins TRBV29-1 to TRBJ2-3; 11 bases are a match to TRBD1. The material sequenced was peripheral blood. The sequence derives from a man between 65 and 85 years old with acute or convalescent COVID-19. The CDR3 region is CSAAAGTGGTDTQYF. CDR3 DNA sequence: TGCAGCGCCGCGGCCGGGACAGGGGGTACAGATACGCAGTATTTT.